A single sample gave rise to the 29 T cell receptor beta chains below, sequenced in a study of vaccination and CD4 T cells after COVID-19. The assay that was used to sequence DNA from cultured CD4+ T cells was the Oncomine TCR Beta short-read assay. One entry per CDR3 protein results from TCRdb running MiXCR on the PCR reads. This sample yields roughly 13,000 distinct CDR3 sequences, of which roughly 61% are seen a single time; 19% belongs to the top ten. For these TCRs, the target antigens are not known. Treatment reported: roughly ten-day PBMC culture with coronavirus spike peptide pools or control peptides (ViraFEST assay). The sequenced sample consisted of CD4+ T cells from blood, cultured in vitro. The receptors were sampled from a human donor who had recovered from COVID-19.

This chain connects TRBV6-1 to TRBJ2-3, with D possibly TRBD2 on 5 matching bases. V was trimmed by 6 bases and J by 3 bases, leaving 13 bases between them. The CDR3 totals 14 residues. From germline, CDR1 is MNHNS and CDR2 SASEGT. CDR3 sequence reads: CASRNGVGTDTQYF. The CDR3 bases are TGTGCCAGCAGAAACGGGGTGGGGACAGATACGCAGTATTTT.

V usage is TRBV2 and J usage is TRBJ1-1, with D unresolved. The V end lost 3 bases, the J end lost 2 bases, and 7 bases lay between the germline ends. The CDR3 is 13 amino acids. The germline V gene encodes CDR1 SNHLY and CDR2 FYNNEI. The CDR3 DNA sequence: TGTGCCAGCAGTGACAGCGAAAACACTGAAGCTTTCTTT. Translated: CASSDSENTEAFF.

The chain links TRBV5-4 to TRBJ1-2; D is possibly TRBD1 (5 bases). Germline V CDR1 and CDR2: SGHNT, YYREEE (reference sequence). The CDR3 runs to 15 residues. V was clipped by 4 bases and J by 1 base, with 14 bases between them. The CDR3 nucleotides read TGTGCCAGCAGCCGCACACGGGGGGGTAACTATGGCTACACCTTC. The encoded protein is CASSRTRGGNYGYTF. Full variable domain (missing parts from reference TRBV5-4 and TRBJ1-2): ETGVTQSPTHLIKTRGQQVTLRCSSQSGHNTVSWYQQALGQGPQFIFQYYREEENGRGNFPPRFSGLQFPNYSSELNVNALELDDSALYLCASSRTRGGNYGYTFGSGTRLTVV.

This chain joins TRBV20-1 and TRBJ1-6; D is perhaps TRBD1 (6 bases). Germline V gene sequence: CDR1 DFQATT, CDR2 SNEGSKA (reference sequence). Trimming took off 3 bases at V and 9 bases at J, with 15 bases between the two ends. This CDR3 spans 14 amino acids. The CDR3 DNA sequence: TGCAGTGCTAGTCCAGGGGAAGGTGGTTCACCCCTCCACTTT. This codes for CSASPGEGGSPLHF.

This clonotype was seen only a few times. As DNA, the CDR3 is TGTGCCAGCAGCCCAGGACAGGGGATGGCTGAAGCTTTCTTT. Translating it yields CASSPGQGMAEAFF. This chain links TRBV7-9 with TRBJ1-1; 9 bases map to TRBD1. The ends lost 5 bases at V and 6 bases at J; junction bases unmatched: 7. Per germline, CDR1 SEHNR and CDR2 FQNEAQ (reference sequence). The CDR3 consists of 14 residues.

The CDR3 is CSALIDYGYTF. The CDR3 DNA is TGCAGTGCTCTCATCGACTATGGCTACACCTTC. The chain carries TRBV20-1 and TRBJ1-2; D not certain. Per the germline V gene, CDR1 is DFQATT and CDR2 is SNEGSKA (reference sequence). The CDR3 is 11 amino acids. Between the trimmed V and J ends, which lost 5 bases and 3 bases, there was a span of 7 bases.

V is TRBV6-1 and J is TRBJ1-1; the D gene is possibly TRBD1 (6 bases). Trimming took 2 bases from V and 7 from J, leaving 17 bases between them. The CDR3 runs to 15 residues. Germline assignment: CDR1 MNHNS and CDR2 SASEGT. DNA of the CDR3: TGTGCCAGCAGTGAATCATGGGGGGCTGGGGGTGAAGCTTTCTTT. It specifies CASSESWGAGGEAFF.

This chain uses TRBV11-2 with TRBJ1-1; no clear D gene. V was shortened by 0 bases and J by 10 bases, with 12 bases between the two germline ends. CDR1 is SGHAT, CDR2 FQNNGV, per germline. This CDR3 is 13 amino acids long. CDR3 nucleotides: TGTGCCAGCAGCTTAGAATCCGGACCTGGAGCTTTCTTT. This gives the protein CASSLESGPGAFF. The variable domain in full, completed from reference TRBV11-2 and TRBJ1-1, reads EAGVAQSPRYKIIEKRQSVAFWCNPISGHATLYWYQQILGQGPKLLIQFQNNGVVDDSQLPKDRFSAERLKGVDSTLKIQPAKLEDSAVYLCASSLESGPGAFFGQGTRLTVV.

This clonotype came up a few times. V and J are TRBV20-1 and TRBJ1-2; D gene unclear. The CDR3 has 15 amino acids. The V gene's germline CDR1 is DFQATT and CDR2 SNEGSKA (reference sequence). V was shortened by 0 bases and J by 3 bases, with 14 bases between the two germline ends. CDR3 in DNA: TGCAGTGCTAGAGATGGGAGCCTACGGGACTATGGCTACACCTTC. Encoded protein: CSARDGSLRDYGYTF.

This rearrangement joins TRBV28 to TRBJ2-3; tentatively, D is TRBD1 (6 bases). With 4 bases removed from V and 4 bases from J, the gap between germline ends came to 15 bases. This CDR3 contains 15 residues. CDR1 and CDR2 (germline): MDHEN, SYDVKM. The CDR3 nucleotides read TGTGCCAGCAGTTCGGCCTGGGACACCTCAGATACGCAGTATTTT. Translation gives CASSSAWDTSDTQYF. The full variable domain, its missing parts supplied by reference TRBV28 and TRBJ2-3, is DVKVTQSSRYLVKRTGEKVFLECVQDMDHENMFWYRQDPGLGLRLIYFSYDVKMKEKGDIPEGYSVSREKKERFSLILESASTNQTSMYLCASSSAWDTSDTQYFGPGTRLTVL.

The sample holds a few counts of this clonotype. This chain joins TRBV20-1 and TRBJ2-3, with D possibly being TRBD2 (5 bases). Between the trimmed V and J ends, which lost 0 bases and 4 bases, there was a span of 14 bases. The germline V gene has CDR1 DFQATT and CDR2 SNEGSKA (reference sequence). The length of the CDR3 is 15 residues. As DNA, the CDR3 is TGCAGTGCTAGAGAGCGAGGGAGTGCCTCAGATACGCAGTATTTT. As protein: CSARERGSASDTQYF.

The chain links TRBV28 to TRBJ1-1; 7 bases align to TRBD1. V lost 7 bases to trimming and J lost 5 bases; unmatched junction nucleotides: 13. Germline CDR1 reads MDHEN; CDR2 reads SYDVKM. The CDR3 totals 15 residues. DNA for the CDR3: TGTGCCAGCACCCCCGACAGGGTAGGAAGGACTGAAGCTTTCTTT. It yields the protein CASTPDRVGRTEAFF.

This clonotype was counted between two and nine times. The gene calls are TRBV20-1 and TRBJ2-7; a possible D gene is TRBD2 (5 bases). Germline V CDR1 and CDR2: DFQATT, SNEGSKA (reference sequence). This CDR3 is 14 amino acids long. Trimming stripped 4 bases from V and 3 bases from J, with 16 bases between. As DNA, the CDR3 is TGCAGTGCTATCGTGGAGCGGTCCTACTACGAGCAGTACTTC. It specifies CSAIVERSYYEQYF.

The CDR3 reads CASGPREGCREKLFF. The CDR3 DNA sequence: TGTGCTAGTGGTCCCAGGGAGGGCTGTCGTGAAAAACTGTTTTTT. The rearrangement links TRBV12-5 to TRBJ1-4; tentatively, D is TRBD1 (5 bases). From germline, CDR1 is LGHNT and CDR2 FRNRAP. The CDR3 spans 15 residues. Trimming removed 5 bases from V and 7 bases from J, with 17 bases in between.

The V and J genes are TRBV28 and TRBJ1-5, with D unclear. V shed 6 bases and J shed 6 bases, with 12 bases lying between them. The CDR3 is 13 amino acids. The germline CDR1 and CDR2 sequences are MDHEN and SYDVKM. CDR3 sequence reads: CASSTGIGQPQHF. The CDR3 nucleotides are TGTGCCAGCAGCACCGGGATAGGTCAGCCCCAGCATTTT.

The chain links TRBV7-2 to TRBJ1-1; tentatively, D is TRBD1 (5 bases). V lost 7 bases to trimming and J lost 4 bases, with 25 bases between them. Looked up from germline, CDR1 is SGHTA and CDR2 is FQGNSA. The CDR3 length is 17 residues. CDR3 coding DNA: TGTGCCAGCAAGGCCTCGGGGCCCAATGCCTGGACCACTGAAGCTTTCTTT. Its protein product is CASKASGPNAWTTEAFF.

A few counts support this clonotype. This chain connects TRBV20-1 to TRBJ1-2, with D unclear. CDR1 is DFQATT, CDR2 SNEGSKA, per germline (reference sequence). The V and J ends lost 0 bases and 7 bases respectively, with 21 bases between them. CDR3 length equals 16 residues. The CDR3 sequence is CSARDQNWKPTRGYTF. The CDR3 bases are TGCAGTGCTAGAGACCAGAACTGGAAACCGACACGTGGCTACACCTTC.

The rearrangement joins TRBV20-1 to TRBJ1-2; D ambiguous. CDR1 DFQATT and CDR2 SNEGSKA come from the germline V gene (reference sequence). CDR3 length equals 14 residues. The germline V and J ends were trimmed by 5 bases and 2 bases, with 15 bases remaining between them. CDR3 coding DNA: TGCAGTGCTGTAGCCCTCCCGCAGAACTATGGCTACACCTTC. This translates into CSAVALPQNYGYTF.

The V gene is TRBV20-1, the J gene TRBJ1-3, with D perhaps TRBD1 (5 bases). The CDR3 runs to 15 residues. V gave up 2 bases and J gave up 0 bases, with 11 bases separating them. Germline V lookup: CDR1 DFQATT, CDR2 SNEGSKA (reference sequence). The CDR3 protein is CSARPGTNSGNTIYF. The CDR3 DNA reads TGCAGTGCTAGACCCGGGACCAACTCTGGAAACACCATATATTTT.

In DNA form, the CDR3 reads TGTGCCACCACGGGACAGGGCTTCACTGAAGCTTTCTTT. Its protein product is CATTGQGFTEAFF. The chain employs TRBV6-1 and TRBJ1-1; 9 nucleotides align to TRBD1. Germline values: CDR1 MNHNS, CDR2 SASEGT. The CDR3 covers 13 residues. V was clipped by 10 bases and J by 4 bases; unmatched bases: 7.

The rearrangement uses TRBV27 and TRBJ1-6, with TRBD1 matching over 7 bases. This CDR3 is 14 amino acids long. Germline CDR1 is MNHEY and CDR2 is SMNVEV (reference sequence). Trimming took 6 bases from V and 10 from J; bases not matched to a gene: 9. CDR3 protein: CASRNVRGESPLHF. The CDR3 DNA is TGTGCCAGCAGGAACGTCAGGGGGGAGTCACCCCTCCACTTT.

The chain employs TRBV4-1 and TRBJ1-1; 7 positions match TRBD1. The CDR3 sequence is 16 residues long. With V trimmed by 3 bases and J by 0 bases, 7 bases remained unmatched. Germline-derived CDR1 and CDR2 are MGHRA and YSYEKL. DNA for the CDR3: TGCGCCAGCAGCCACCAGGGGGAAGGGATGAACACTGAAGCTTTCTTT. Translated, it gives CASSHQGEGMNTEAFF.

The V gene is TRBV11-2, the J gene TRBJ2-3, with D possibly being TRBD1 (6 bases). This CDR3 has 15 amino acids. Trimming removed 4 bases from V and 0 bases from J, with 11 bases in between. The V gene's germline CDR1 is SGHAT and CDR2 FQNNGV. CDR3 sequence reads: CASSSRQVSTDTQYF. In DNA, the CDR3 is TGTGCCAGCAGCTCACGACAGGTTAGCACAGATACGCAGTATTTT.

Written as DNA, the CDR3 is TGCAGTGCTAGCCCCGACTATTACACCTACGAGCAGTACTTC. Translated, it gives CSASPDYYTYEQYF. The chain employs TRBV20-1 and TRBJ2-7, with TRBD2 as a possible D gene (5 bases). The V gene lost 3 bases and the J gene lost 2 bases, with 14 bases spanning the gap. The CDR3 covers 14 residues. Per the germline V gene, CDR1 is DFQATT and CDR2 is SNEGSKA (reference sequence).

V is TRBV20-1 and J is TRBJ2-7, with D unresolved. V dropped 0 bases and J dropped 1 base, with 10 bases sitting between them. Germline CDR1 is DFQATT and CDR2 is SNEGSKA (reference sequence). This CDR3 region has 14 residues. The CDR3 coding sequence is TGCAGTGCTAGAGATTCGAGAATTTCCTACGAGCAGTACTTC. It codes for CSARDSRISYEQYF.

The chain employs TRBV11-2 and TRBJ1-2; tentatively, D is TRBD1 (6 bases). The V gene lost 2 bases and the J gene lost 0 bases, with 10 bases spanning the gap. The CDR3 consists of 15 residues. Germline V gives CDR1 SGHAT, CDR2 FQNNGV. The CDR3 region has the DNA TGTGCCAGCAGCTTACCAGGGGCCCCTAACTATGGCTACACCTTC. Amino acid sequence: CASSLPGAPNYGYTF.

The chain uses TRBV19 and TRBJ2-3; D gene unclear. There are 14 residues in the CDR3. The V gene lost 5 bases and the J gene lost 1 base, with 10 bases spanning the gap. The germline V gene encodes CDR1 LNHDA and CDR2 SQIVND (reference sequence). For the CDR3, the DNA is TGTGCCAGTAGTCCCGGGTCCCGCACAGATACGCAGTATTTT. Its protein product is CASSPGSRTDTQYF.

This chain links TRBV10-3 with TRBJ1-2; TRBD1 matches at 9 bases. The V gene's germline CDR1 is ENHRY and CDR2 SYGVKD. The J segment lost 0 bases and the V segment lost 11 bases, leaving 10 bases of the junction unmatched. The CDR3 totals 15 residues. The DNA for the CDR3 is TGTGCCGCCGAGGGACAGGGACAACCTAACTATGGCTACACCTTC. Residues: CAAEGQGQPNYGYTF.

The genes are TRBV6-1 and TRBJ1-1; tentative D call: TRBD1 (5 bases). Trimming took off 7 bases at V and 4 bases at J, with 19 bases between the two ends. The CDR3 has 15 residues. CDR1 is MNHNS and CDR2 is SASEGT in the germline V gene. CDR3 sequence: CASTPPPEGSTEAFF. The CDR3 coding sequence is TGTGCCAGCACCCCACCACCCGAGGGGAGCACTGAAGCTTTCTTT.